The clone carrying this T cell receptor (beta chain) has ten or more counts. Described time point: sample taken at primary tumor resection. In each case, whole RNA from tumor, nontumor lung or frozen PBMC was sequenced unsorted. Each CDR3 protein is one row after TCRdb ran MiXCR on the 5' RACE reads. Among 7,000 to 8,000 distinct CDR3 sequences listed, around 6.7% were seen once. The source of the sample is a study of spatial heterogeneity in lung cancer. The sequencing used PBMCs, collected at surgery. The sequence was obtained from a male donor with early-stage non-small cell lung cancer.

Written as DNA, the CDR3 is TGTGCCAGCAGCTGGACAGGGGATCAGCCCCAGCATTTT. Protein: CASSWTGDQPQHF. The rearrangement joins TRBV7-9 to TRBJ1-5; 9 nucleotides line up with TRBD1. J gave up 5 bases and V 4 bases, and 0 bases lay outside the gene matches. Germline V gene lookup returns CDR1 SEHNR and CDR2 FQNEAQ (reference sequence). This CDR3 has 13 amino acids.